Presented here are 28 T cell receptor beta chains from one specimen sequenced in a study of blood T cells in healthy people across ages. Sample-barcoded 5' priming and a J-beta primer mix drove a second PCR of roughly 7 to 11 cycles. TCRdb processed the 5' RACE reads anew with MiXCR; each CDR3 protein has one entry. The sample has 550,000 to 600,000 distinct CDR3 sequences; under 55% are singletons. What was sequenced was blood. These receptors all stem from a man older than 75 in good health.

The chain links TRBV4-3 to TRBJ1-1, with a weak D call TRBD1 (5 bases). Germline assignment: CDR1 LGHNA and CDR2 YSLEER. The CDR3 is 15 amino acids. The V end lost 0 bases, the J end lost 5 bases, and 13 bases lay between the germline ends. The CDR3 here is CASSQEYQRGTEAFF. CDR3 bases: TGCGCCAGCAGCCAAGAGTACCAGAGGGGAACTGAAGCTTTCTTT.

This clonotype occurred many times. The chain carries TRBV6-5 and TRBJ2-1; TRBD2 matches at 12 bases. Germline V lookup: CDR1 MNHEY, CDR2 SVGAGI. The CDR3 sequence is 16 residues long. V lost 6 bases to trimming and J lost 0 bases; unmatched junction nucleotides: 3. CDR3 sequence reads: CASSRLAGVSYNEQFF. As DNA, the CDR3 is TGTGCCAGCAGCCGACTAGCGGGGGTCTCCTACAATGAGCAGTTCTTC.

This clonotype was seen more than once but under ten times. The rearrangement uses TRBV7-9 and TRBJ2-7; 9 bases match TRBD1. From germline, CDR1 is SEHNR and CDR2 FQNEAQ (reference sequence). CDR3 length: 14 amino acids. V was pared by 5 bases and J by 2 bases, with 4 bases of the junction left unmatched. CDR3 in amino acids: CASSRTGVTYEQYF. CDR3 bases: TGTGCCAGCAGCCGGACAGGGGTGACCTACGAGCAGTACTTC.

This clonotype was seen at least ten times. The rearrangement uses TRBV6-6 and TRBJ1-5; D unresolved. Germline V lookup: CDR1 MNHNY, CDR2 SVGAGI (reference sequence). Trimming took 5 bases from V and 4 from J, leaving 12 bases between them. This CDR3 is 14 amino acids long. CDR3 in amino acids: CASSRTAVNQPQHF. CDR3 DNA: TGTGCCAGCAGTCGGACGGCGGTTAATCAGCCCCAGCATTTT.

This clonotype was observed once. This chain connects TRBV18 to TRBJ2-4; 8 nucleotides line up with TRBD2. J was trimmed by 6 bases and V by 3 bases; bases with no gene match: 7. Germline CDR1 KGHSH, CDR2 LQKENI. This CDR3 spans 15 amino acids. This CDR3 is CASSPESGSGNIQYF. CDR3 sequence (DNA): TGTGCCAGCTCACCTGAAAGCGGGAGTGGAAACATTCAGTACTTC.

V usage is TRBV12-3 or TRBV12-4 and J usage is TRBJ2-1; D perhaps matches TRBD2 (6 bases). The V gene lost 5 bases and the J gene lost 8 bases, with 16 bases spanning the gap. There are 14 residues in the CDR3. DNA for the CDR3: TGTGCCAGCAGTGGGGACCCTGGCGGGGATGAGCAGTTCTTC. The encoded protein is CASSGDPGGDEQFF.

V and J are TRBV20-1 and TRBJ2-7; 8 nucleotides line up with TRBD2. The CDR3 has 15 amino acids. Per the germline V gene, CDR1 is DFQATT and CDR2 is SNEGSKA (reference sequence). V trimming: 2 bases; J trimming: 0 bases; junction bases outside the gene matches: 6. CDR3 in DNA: TGCAGTGCTAGAAATGGCGGGGGGAACTCCTACGAGCAGTACTTC. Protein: CSARNGGGNSYEQYF.

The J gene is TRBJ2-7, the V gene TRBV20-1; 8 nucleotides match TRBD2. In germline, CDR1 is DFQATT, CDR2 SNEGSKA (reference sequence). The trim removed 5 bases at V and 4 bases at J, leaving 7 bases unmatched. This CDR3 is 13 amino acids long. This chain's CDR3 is CSAPLAGPYEQYF. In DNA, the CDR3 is TGCAGTGCTCCATTAGCGGGACCGTACGAGCAGTACTTC.

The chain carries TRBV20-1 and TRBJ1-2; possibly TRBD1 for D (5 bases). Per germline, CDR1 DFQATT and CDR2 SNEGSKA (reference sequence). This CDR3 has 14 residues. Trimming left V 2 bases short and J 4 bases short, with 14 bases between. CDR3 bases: TGCAGTGCTAGAATGGGGCAGGGAGGCTATGGCTACACCTTC. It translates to CSARMGQGGYGYTF.

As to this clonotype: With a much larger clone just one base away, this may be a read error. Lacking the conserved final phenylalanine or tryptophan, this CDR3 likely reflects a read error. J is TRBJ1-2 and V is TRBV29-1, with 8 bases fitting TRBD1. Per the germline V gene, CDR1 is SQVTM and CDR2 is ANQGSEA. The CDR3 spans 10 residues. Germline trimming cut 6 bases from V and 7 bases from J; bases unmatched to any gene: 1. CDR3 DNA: TGCAGCGTGGACAGGGTTGGCTACACCTTA. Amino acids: CSVDRVGYTL.

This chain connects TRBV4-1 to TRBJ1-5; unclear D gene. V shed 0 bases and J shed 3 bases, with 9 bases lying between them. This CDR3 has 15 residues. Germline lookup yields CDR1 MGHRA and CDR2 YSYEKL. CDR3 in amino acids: CASSQDLHPNQPQHF. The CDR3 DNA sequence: TGCGCCAGCAGCCAAGATCTTCATCCCAATCAGCCCCAGCATTTT.

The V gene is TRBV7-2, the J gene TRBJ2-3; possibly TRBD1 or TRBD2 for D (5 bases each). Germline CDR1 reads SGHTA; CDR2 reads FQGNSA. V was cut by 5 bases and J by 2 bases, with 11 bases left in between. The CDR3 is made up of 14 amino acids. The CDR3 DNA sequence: TGTGCCAGCAGCCCTATGGGGACCACAGATACGCAGTATTTT. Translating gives CASSPMGTTDTQYF.

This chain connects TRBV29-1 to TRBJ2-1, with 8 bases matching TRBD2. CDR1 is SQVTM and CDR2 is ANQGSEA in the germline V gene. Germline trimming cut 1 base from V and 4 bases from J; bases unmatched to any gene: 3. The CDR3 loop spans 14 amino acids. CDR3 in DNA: TGCAGCGTTGAAGTAACTAGCGGATACAATGAGCAGTTCTTC. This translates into CSVEVTSGYNEQFF.

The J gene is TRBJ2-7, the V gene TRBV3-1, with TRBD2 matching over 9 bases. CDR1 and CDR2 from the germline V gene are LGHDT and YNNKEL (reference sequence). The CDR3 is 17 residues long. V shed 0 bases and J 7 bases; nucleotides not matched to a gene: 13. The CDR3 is CASSQDHSSGARNEQYF. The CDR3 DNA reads TGTGCCAGCAGCCAAGACCACTCTAGCGGGGCTAGGAATGAGCAGTACTTC.

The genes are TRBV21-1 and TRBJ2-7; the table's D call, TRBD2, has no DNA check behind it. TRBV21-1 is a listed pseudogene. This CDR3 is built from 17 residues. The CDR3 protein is CASSKAVFERGSYEQYF. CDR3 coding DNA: TGTGCCAGCAGCAAAGCGGTGTTCGAGCGGGGGAGCTACGAGCAGTACTTC.

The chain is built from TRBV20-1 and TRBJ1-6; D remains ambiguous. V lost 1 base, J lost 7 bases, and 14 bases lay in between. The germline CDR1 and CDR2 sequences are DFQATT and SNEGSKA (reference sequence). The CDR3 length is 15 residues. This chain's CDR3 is CSARGPGSPNSPLHF. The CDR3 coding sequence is TGCAGTGCTAGAGGCCCCGGGAGCCCCAATTCACCCCTCCACTTT.

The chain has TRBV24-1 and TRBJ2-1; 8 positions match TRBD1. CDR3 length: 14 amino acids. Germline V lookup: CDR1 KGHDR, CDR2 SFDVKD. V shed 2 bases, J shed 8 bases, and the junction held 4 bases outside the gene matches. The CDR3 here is CATSDSQGAYEQFF. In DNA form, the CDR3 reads TGTGCCACCAGTGATTCCCAGGGGGCATATGAGCAGTTCTTC.

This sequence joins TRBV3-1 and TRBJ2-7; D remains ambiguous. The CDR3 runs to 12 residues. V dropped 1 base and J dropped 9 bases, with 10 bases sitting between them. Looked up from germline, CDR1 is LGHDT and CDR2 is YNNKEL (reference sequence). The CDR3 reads CASSQGQTWQYF. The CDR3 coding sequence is TGTGCCAGCAGCCAAGGGCAGACGTGGCAGTACTTC.

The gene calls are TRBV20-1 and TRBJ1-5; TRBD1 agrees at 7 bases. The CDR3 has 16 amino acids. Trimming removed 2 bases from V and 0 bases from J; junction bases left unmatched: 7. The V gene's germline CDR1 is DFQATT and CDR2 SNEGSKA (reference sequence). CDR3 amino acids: CSARFPGTDSNQPQHF. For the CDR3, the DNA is TGCAGTGCTAGATTCCCAGGGACAGATAGCAATCAGCCCCAGCATTTT.

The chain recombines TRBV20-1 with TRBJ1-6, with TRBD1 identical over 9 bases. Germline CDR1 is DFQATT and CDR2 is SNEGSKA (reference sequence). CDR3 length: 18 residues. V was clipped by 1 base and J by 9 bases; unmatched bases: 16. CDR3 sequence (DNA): TGCAGTGCTAGAGGTCTTGGAACGGGACAGGGAGGAGGTTCACCCCTCCACTTT. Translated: CSARGLGTGQGGGSPLHF.

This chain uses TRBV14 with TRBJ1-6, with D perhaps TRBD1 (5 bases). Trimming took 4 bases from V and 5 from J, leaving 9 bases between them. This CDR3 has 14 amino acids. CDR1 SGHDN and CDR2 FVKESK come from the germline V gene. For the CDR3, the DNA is TGTGCCAGCAGCCGGGGGGAAAATAATTCACCCCTCCACTTT. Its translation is CASSRGENNSPLHF. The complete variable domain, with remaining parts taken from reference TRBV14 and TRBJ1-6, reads EAGVTQFPSHSVIEKGQTVTLRCDPISGHDNLYWYRRVMGKEIKFLLHFVKESKQDESGMPNNRFLAERTGGTYSTLKVQPAELEDSGVYFCASSRGENNSPLHFGNGTRLTVT.

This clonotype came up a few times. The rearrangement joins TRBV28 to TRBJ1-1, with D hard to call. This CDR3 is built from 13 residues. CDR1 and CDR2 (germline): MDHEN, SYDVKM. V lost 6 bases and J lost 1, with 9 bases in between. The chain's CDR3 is CASSPTRNTEAFF. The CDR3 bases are TGTGCCAGCAGCCCCACACGGAACACTGAAGCTTTCTTT.

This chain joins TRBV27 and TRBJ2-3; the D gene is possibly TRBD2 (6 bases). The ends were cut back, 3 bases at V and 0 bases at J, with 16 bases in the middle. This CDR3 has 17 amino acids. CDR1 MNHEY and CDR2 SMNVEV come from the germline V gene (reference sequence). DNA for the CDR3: TGTGCCAGCAGTTTTCGTTGGCGCAGCGGGAGCACAGATACGCAGTATTTT. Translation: CASSFRWRSGSTDTQYF.

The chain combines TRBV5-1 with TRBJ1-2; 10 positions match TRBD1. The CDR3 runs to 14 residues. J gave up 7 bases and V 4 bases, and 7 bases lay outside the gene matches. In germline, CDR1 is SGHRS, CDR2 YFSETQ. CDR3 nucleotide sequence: TGCGCCAGCAGCCCGGGACAGGGGAGCTCTGGCTACACCTTC. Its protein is CASSPGQGSSGYTF.

The CDR3, as DNA: TGTGCCAGCAGCTCCGCGGGTAACGAGCAGTACTTC. Encoded protein: CASSSAGNEQYF. The rearrangement joins TRBV7-2 to TRBJ2-7, with D perhaps matching TRBD2 (5 bases). CDR1 and CDR2 (germline): SGHTA, FQGNSA. The CDR3 totals 12 residues. The V end lost 4 bases, the J end lost 5 bases, and 9 bases lay between the germline ends. Variable domain in full (rest from reference TRBV7-2 and TRBJ2-7): GAGVSQSPSNKVTEKGKDVELRCDPISGHTALYWYRQSLGQGLEFLIYFQGNSAPDKSGLPSDRFSAERTGGSVSTLTIQRTQQEDSAVYLCASSSAGNEQYFGPGTRLTVT.

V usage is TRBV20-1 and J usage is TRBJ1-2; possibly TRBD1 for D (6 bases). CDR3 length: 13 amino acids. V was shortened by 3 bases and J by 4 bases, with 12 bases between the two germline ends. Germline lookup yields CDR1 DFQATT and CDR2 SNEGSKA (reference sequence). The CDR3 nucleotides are TGCAGTGCTAGTCAGGGGCTGGGCTATGGCTACACCTTC. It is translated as CSASQGLGYGYTF.

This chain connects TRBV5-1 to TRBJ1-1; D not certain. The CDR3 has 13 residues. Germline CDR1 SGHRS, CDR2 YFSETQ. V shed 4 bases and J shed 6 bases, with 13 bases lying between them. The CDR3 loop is CASSPEQRAEAFF. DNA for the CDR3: TGCGCCAGCAGCCCGGAGCAGAGGGCTGAAGCTTTCTTT.

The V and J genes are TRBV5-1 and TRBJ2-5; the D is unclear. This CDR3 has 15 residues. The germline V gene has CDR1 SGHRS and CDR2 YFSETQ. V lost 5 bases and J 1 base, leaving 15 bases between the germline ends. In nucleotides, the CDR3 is TGCGCCAGCAGTAACTCCGTAGCCCTCCAAGAGACCCAGTACTTC. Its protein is CASSNSVALQETQYF.